This TCR beta chain was documented in a study of T cell responses to AZD1222 COVID-19 vaccine. Germline V gene data show CDR1 as SQVTM and CDR2 as ANQGSEA. This CDR3 is 15 amino acids long. The ends were cut back, 0 bases at V and 3 bases at J, with 14 bases in the middle. As concerns this clone: Its specificity is unknown.

Libraries were prepared by immunoSEQ multiplex PCR; TCRdb keeps only in-frame clonotypes and omits some of them. This sample has 110,000 or so clones, with roughly 90% found just once. Overall study results and limits: All repertoire sampling was performed exclusively after the peak T cell response. The reported proportion of spike-specific TCRs targeting unmutated variant regions was nearly half. Vaccine-associated CD4 TCRs ranged over spike, dominating at 160-218 and 743-854.

The genes are TRBV29-1 and TRBJ1-2, with D unresolved. Specimen: peripheral blood, collected 28 days after the second dose of the MenACWY control vaccine. This sequence originates from an adult who received the MenACWY meningococcal vaccine as a control. The chain's CDR3 is CSVEDQRPGHYGYTF. The CDR3 coding sequence is TGCAGCGTTGAAGATCAAAGGCCAGGTCACTATGGCTACACCTTC.